This is a list of T cell receptor beta chains from one sample in a study of technical replicates of blood from a few donors. Profiled with immunoSEQ multiplex PCR; TCRdb holds only in-frame clones, not every one. The sample includes roughly 68,000 clones, roughly nine tenths of them seen just once. Sequenced material: PBMCs. These receptors were obtained from a human donor in good health. Some clones in this sample may be carry-over from other donors' samples. Each CDR3 is given without its conserved first and last residue. D genes are given only for firm matches.

v_gene,d_gene,j_gene,CDR3aa
TRBV27,TRBD1,TRBJ1-6,ATRQGPYNSPLH
TRBV5-1,TRBD1,TRBJ1-6,ASSLETGDSPLH
TRBV9,NA,TRBJ1-6,ASSVLPGEAGSSYNSPLH
TRBV7-2,NA,TRBJ2-1,ASIRPGYNEQF
TRBV19,NA,TRBJ1-2,ASTHGGRGIYGYT
TRBV7-2,NA,TRBJ1-5,ASSLVMGRDSNQPQH
TRBV30,NA,TRBJ1-5,AWSVRTGNQPQH
TRBV27,TRBD1,TRBJ2-1,ASSLDRGGHNEQF
TRBV7-2,NA,TRBJ2-2,ASSSSRLVNTGELF
TRBV5-4,NA,TRBJ2-2,ASTPEGPNTGELF
TRBV6-5,NA,TRBJ2-7,ASSYDGRGRSYEQY
TRBV7-2,NA,TRBJ2-3,ASSFAATSTDTQY